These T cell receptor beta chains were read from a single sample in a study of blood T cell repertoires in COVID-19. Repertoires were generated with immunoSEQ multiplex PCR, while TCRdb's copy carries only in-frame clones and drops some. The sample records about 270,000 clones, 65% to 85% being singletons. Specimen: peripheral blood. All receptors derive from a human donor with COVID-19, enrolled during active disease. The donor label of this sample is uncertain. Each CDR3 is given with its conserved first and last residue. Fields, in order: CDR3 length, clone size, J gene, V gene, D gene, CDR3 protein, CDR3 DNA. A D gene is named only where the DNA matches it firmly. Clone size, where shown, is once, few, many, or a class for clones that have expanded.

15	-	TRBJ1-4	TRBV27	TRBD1	CASSLTGGPNEKLFF	TGTGCCAGCAGTTTGACAGGGGGCCCTAATGAAAAACTGTTTTTT
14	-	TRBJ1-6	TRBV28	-	CASSFRTDNSPLHF	TGTGCCAGCAGTTTTCGGACAGATAATTCACCCCTCCACTTT
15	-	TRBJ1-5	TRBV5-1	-	CASSLASGEGQPQHF	TGCGCCAGCAGCTTGGCCTCGGGGGAGGGTCAGCCCCAGCATTTT
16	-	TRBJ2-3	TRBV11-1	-	CASSPTTPGKADTQYF	TGTGCCAGCAGCCCCACAACCCCAGGGAAGGCAGATACGCAGTATTTT
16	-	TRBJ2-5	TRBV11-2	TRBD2	CASSQSWREGLETQYF	TGTGCCAGCAGCCAGTCCTGGCGGGAGGGCCTGGAGACCCAGTACTTC
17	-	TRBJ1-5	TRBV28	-	CASSYLRGVIGNQPQHF	TGTGCCAGCAGTTACCTGCGCGGGGTTATTGGCAATCAGCCCCAGCATTTT
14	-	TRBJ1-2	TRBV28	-	CASSPLRTGYGYTF	TGTGCCAGCAGTCCTCTCCGGACGGGATATGGCTACACCTTC
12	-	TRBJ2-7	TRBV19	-	CASAQAPYEQYF	TGTGCCAGTGCCCAGGCCCCCTACGAGCAGTACTTC
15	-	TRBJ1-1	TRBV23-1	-	CASRWTDVANTEAFF	TGCGCCAGCAGGTGGACAGATGTGGCGAACACTGAAGCTTTCTTT
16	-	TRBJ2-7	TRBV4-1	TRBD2	CASSQDELAVSYEQYF	TGCGCCAGCAGCCAAGACGAACTAGCGGTGTCCTACGAGCAGTACTTC
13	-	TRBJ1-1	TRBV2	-	CASRADFNTEAFF	TGTGCCAGCAGAGCCGATTTCAACACTGAAGCTTTCTTT
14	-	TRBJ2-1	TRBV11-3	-	CASSLGGPLNEQFF	TGTGCCAGCAGCCTAGGTGGCCCGCTCAATGAGCAGTTCTTC
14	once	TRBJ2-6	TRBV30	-	CAWRRGAGANVLTF	TGTGCCTGGAGAAGGGGCGCCGGGGCCAACGTCCTGACTTTC
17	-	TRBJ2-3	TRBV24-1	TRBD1	CATSDPRQGEGTDTQYF	TGTGCCACCAGTGATCCCAGACAGGGGGAAGGGACAGATACGCAGTATTTT
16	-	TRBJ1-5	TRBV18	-	CASSPSGRPGNQPQHF	TGTGCCAGCTCACCAAGCGGAAGGCCGGGTAATCAGCCCCAGCATTTT
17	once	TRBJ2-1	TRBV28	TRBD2	CASSPPRGLGGYNEQFF	TGTGCCAGCAGCCCACCCCGGGGACTAGGGGGCTACAATGAGCAGTTCTTC
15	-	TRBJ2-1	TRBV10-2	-	CASSVIGGQHNEQFF	TGCGCCAGCAGTGTAATAGGAGGGCAACACAATGAGCAGTTCTTC
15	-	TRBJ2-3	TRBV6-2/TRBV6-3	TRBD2	CASSGLAGGMDTQYF	TGTGCCAGCAGTGGACTAGCGGGAGGAATGGATACGCAGTATTTT
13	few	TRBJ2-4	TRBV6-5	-	CASSFLAGSIQYF	TGTGCCAGCAGTTTCCTAGCCGGTAGCATTCAGTACTTC
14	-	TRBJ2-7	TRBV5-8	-	CASSLFPGHYEQYF	TGTGCCAGCAGCTTGTTTCCAGGCCACTACGAGCAGTACTTC
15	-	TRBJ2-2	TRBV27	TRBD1	CASSSTGVLTGELFF	TGTGCCAGCAGCTCCACAGGGGTACTCACCGGGGAGCTGTTTTTT
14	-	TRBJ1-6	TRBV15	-	CATSRGGPTSPLHF	TGTGCCACCAGCAGGGGGGGACCGACTTCACCCCTCCACTTT
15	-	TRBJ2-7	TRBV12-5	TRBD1	CASGELDRGSYEQYF	TGTGCTAGTGGCGAATTGGACAGGGGGTCCTACGAGCAGTACTTC
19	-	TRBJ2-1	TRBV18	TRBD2	CASSPYSLGLAGGGNEQFF	TGTGCCAGCTCACCGTATTCTTTGGGACTAGCGGGAGGCGGGAATGAGCAGTTCTTC
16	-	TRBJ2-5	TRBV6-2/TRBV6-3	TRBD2	CASSQTRTSGQKTQYF	TGTGCCAGCAGTCAAACTAGGACTAGCGGGCAGAAGACCCAGTACTTC